This T cell receptor beta chain was sequenced during a study of a mutant IDH1 vaccine in newly diagnosed glioma. Turning to the study itself: Of treated patients, approximately 62% were men and 37.5% women, averaging roughly 37 years. Those enrolled had earlier been treated with radiotherapy, temozolomide, or both, mostly both. Points from the study as a whole: Detectable vaccine-induced immune responses arose in more than 85% of patients. Pseudoprogression showed no apparent link to changes in top peripheral T cell clonotypes.

The repertoire was sequenced with immunoSEQ multiplex PCR; TCRdb's copy has only in-frame clones and lacks some. The sample includes tens of thousands of clones, approximately 86% of them seen just once. Note on this clone: Antigen unknown.

As to time point: baseline, week 1 (first vaccination visit). Treatment indicated: pre-vaccination baseline after standard-of-care therapy. V was clipped by 0 bases and J by 2 bases, with 5 bases between them. Germline lookup yields CDR1 SGDLS and CDR2 YYNGEE. The CDR3 runs to 14 residues. The chain is built from TRBV9 and TRBJ2-2; no firm D call. The clonotype was recovered from a man under 40 with glioma. This specimen was PBMCs, taken from a glioma patient treated with radiotherapy, temozolomide or both. This CDR3 reads CASSVASNTGELFF. The DNA for the CDR3 is TGTGCCAGCAGCGTAGCTTCCAACACCGGGGAGCTGTTTTTT.